These T cell receptor beta chains were read from a single sample in a study of cytomegalovirus exposure and HLA in healthy donors. The method was immunoSEQ multiplex PCR; TCRdb's version includes in-frame clones alone and lacks a portion of them. The data hold 100,000 or so clones, with 65% to 80% observed a single time. The sample consisted of PBMCs. Receptors originate from a middle-aged man in good health and CMV-seronegative. Both conserved end residues are part of each CDR3.

CASSLGGTGFDEQYF TRBV11-2 15
CASGQGRMNTEAFF TRBV19 14
CATTPETGVNYGYTF TRBV15 15
CASSSQGYGYTF TRBV2 12
CASSSGQGSNVLTF TRBV7-8 14
CASSPGTSGTDTQYF TRBV18 15
CASTSPGENTGELFF TRBV6-5 15
CASSSSEVQETQYF TRBV5-1 14
CSVEGLGGSSYEQYF TRBV29-1 15
CASSPGHSVSTDTQYF TRBV7-3 16
CASSLQGLAAYEQYF TRBV5-6 15
CASSLGLQETQYF TRBV5-4 13
CASSSSGGSIYGYTF TRBV2 15
CASSAVTGGHGYTF TRBV13 14
CATSRGGGTEAFF TRBV15 13
CASSVAPGQRVSNTGELFF TRBV9 19
CAWSARTGIEPQHF TRBV30 14
CASSESTLASGANVLTF TRBV2 17
CASNPRQGAYNEQFF TRBV6-5 15
CASSFGQGSNQPQHF TRBV7-9 15
CASSSRTSGRGTYEQYF TRBV5-4 17
CASSQDPLEADTQYF TRBV4-2 15
CASSLGSRNQPQHF TRBV28 14
CASSLGQYLGNTIYF TRBV7-6 15
CASSSGVQGTEAFF TRBV7-2 14
CASSRSGRGNIQYF TRBV19 14
CASSLLGLENGYTF TRBV28 14
CASSFPSSGSTEAFF TRBV5-6 15
CASRGLAGSGELFF TRBV6-4 14
CASSVPQGGTDTQYF TRBV2 15
CAAFGARRAFF TRBV7-9 11
CASSLDLGGRSYEQYF TRBV5-1 16
CASSLTSGADEQFF TRBV5-1 14
CASSPAGANVLTF TRBV6-6 13
CASSRTWDRGTDTQYF TRBV6-4 16
CASSYYIMNTGELFF TRBV6-5 15
CASRTAGQGTYEQYF TRBV28 15
CASSSPQVWGSYEQYF TRBV28 16
CASSLEDGRMRDTQYF TRBV14 16
CASSLSQGGLQETQYF TRBV5-1 16
CASSPNPGDTRGGANVLTF TRBV18 19
CASSAVHLNTIYF TRBV25-1 13
CASSEAAGGPDTQYF TRBV6-1 15
CASREGQLMNTEAFF TRBV6-1 15
CASSFRIGDYEQFF TRBV9 14
CASSPETGLNTEAFF TRBV13 15
CASSQAEGATGELFF TRBV4-1 15
CASSLRGEQYF TRBV7-9 11
CASSDTTEDRDQPQHF TRBV6-4 16
CASSLEVGGTGELFF TRBV7-6 15
CASSVAAGWVYGYTF TRBV9 15
CASSLGQGYRQPQHF TRBV28 15
CASRLVRGSSYEQYF TRBV12-2 15
CSVRTGGNTEAFF TRBV29-1 13